These T cell receptor beta chains were read from a single sample in a study of OX40 agonist ivuxolimab in advanced cancers. Method: immunoSEQ multiplex PCR; TCRdb's copy keeps in-frame clones and lacks some. The sample records 80,000 or so clones, 90% being singletons. The sequencing here drew on CD4+ or CD8+ T cells sorted from blood, taken in a trial of the OX40 agonist ivuxolimab. These receptors came from an adult with an advanced solid tumor such as melanoma, head and neck, liver or kidney cancer. Each CDR3 is given with its conserved first and last residue. D genes are given only for firm matches. Not all rows give a size; the values are once, few, many and, for expanded clones, a class.

>.|TRBJ1-4|.|TRBV30
CAWGPTNEKLFF
TGTGCCTGGGGTCCGACTAATGAAAAACTGTTTTTT
>.|TRBJ2-1|.|TRBV6-5
CASSRRGISYNEQFF
TGTGCCAGCAGCCGGCGCGGGATCTCCTACAATGAGCAGTTCTTC
>.|TRBJ2-5|.|TRBV11-3
CASSPSRETQYF
TGTGCCAGCAGCCCTTCCAGGGAGACCCAGTACTTC
>.|TRBJ1-2|.|TRBV5-5
CASSFEGSYGYTF
TGTGCCAGCAGCTTTGAGGGGTCCTATGGCTACACCTTC
>.|TRBJ2-5|few|TRBV5-5
CASSFLGSETQYF
TGTGCCAGCAGCTTCCTGGGTTCAGAGACCCAGTACTTC
>.|TRBJ2-5|.|TRBV28
CASNRQQETQYF
TGTGCCAGTAACAGACAGCAAGAGACCCAGTACTTC
>TRBD2|TRBJ2-1|few|TRBV7-9
CASSPTSGRSNEQFF
TGTGCCAGCAGCCCAACTAGCGGGAGAAGCAATGAGCAGTTCTTC
>TRBD2|TRBJ2-7|.|TRBV11-2
CASNNPGLAGKGSYEQYF
TGTGCCAGCAACAATCCGGGACTAGCGGGGAAGGGATCCTACGAGCAGTACTTC
>.|TRBJ1-5|few|TRBV28
CASSRTPSRPQHF
TGTGCCAGCAGTCGGACCCCCTCTCGGCCCCAGCATTTT
>TRBD2|TRBJ2-2|once|TRBV29-1
CSVRGLAGVNTGELFF
TGCAGCGTCCGGGGACTAGCGGGGGTGAACACCGGGGAGCTGTTTTTT
>.|TRBJ2-5|.|TRBV9
CASSLTPTETQYF
TGTGCCAGCAGCTTAACCCCAACTGAGACCCAGTACTTC
>.|TRBJ2-1|.|TRBV12-5
CASDPLRHVEQFF
TGTGCTAGTGACCCATTGAGACACGTGGAGCAGTTCTTC
>.|TRBJ2-7|once|TRBV5-4
CASSQLTIPDEQYF
TGTGCCAGCAGTCAATTGACTATCCCAGACGAGCAGTACTTC
>.|TRBJ2-7|.|TRBV19
CASSPGSSYEQYF
TGTGCCAGTTCTCCTGGAAGTTCCTACGAGCAGTACTTC
>.|TRBJ2-5|.|TRBV10-1
CARGQRVAEETQYF
TGCGCCAGGGGCCAACGGGTAGCGGAAGAGACCCAGTACTTC
>.|TRBJ2-3|.|TRBV28
CASSGNSGTDTQYF
TGTGCCAGCAGTGGCAACTCTGGCACAGATACGCAGTATTTT
>.|TRBJ2-2|.|TRBV23-1
CARAGKAGELFF
TGCGCCAGAGCAGGGAAAGCCGGGGAGCTGTTTTTT
>TRBD2|TRBJ2-7|.|TRBV27
CASSGLAEYEQYF
TGTGCCAGCAGCGGACTAGCGGAATACGAGCAGTACTTC
>.|TRBJ1-5|.|TRBV2
CASSREGVSGQPQHF
TGTGCCAGCAGCCGGGAGGGGGTGTCGGGTCAGCCCCAGCATTTT
>.|TRBJ2-7|few|TRBV12-5
CASGTGIHEQYF
TGTGCTAGTGGTACAGGGATTCACGAGCAGTACTTC
>.|TRBJ2-7|.|TRBV29-1
CSVVEGKGSYEQYF
TGCAGCGTTGTGGAGGGCAAAGGCTCCTACGAGCAGTACTTC
>TRBD2|TRBJ2-1|.|TRBV10-2
CASSGAGGDNEQFF
TGCGCCAGCAGTGGTGCGGGAGGTGACAATGAGCAGTTCTTC
>.|TRBJ1-2|.|TRBV18
CASSPMGRDYTF
TGTGCCAGCTCGCCAATGGGGCGTGACTACACCTTC
>.|TRBJ2-3|.|TRBV18
CASSPVRDGADTQYF
TGTGCCAGCTCACCAGTGCGGGACGGGGCAGATACGCAGTATTTT
>TRBD1|TRBJ2-7|.|TRBV28
CASLTGQGTYEQYF
TGTGCCAGCTTGACGGGACAGGGGACCTACGAGCAGTACTTC
>.|TRBJ2-6|.|TRBV7-9
CASSLGWDNVLTF
TGTGCCAGCAGCTTAGGCTGGGACAACGTCCTGACTTTC
>TRBD1|TRBJ2-1|.|TRBV29-1
CSADRGPYNEQFF
TGCAGCGCGGACAGGGGTCCTTACAATGAGCAGTTCTTC
>.|TRBJ2-5|.|TRBV6-5
CASRHGSSGQETQYF
TGTGCCAGCAGGCATGGGTCAAGCGGGCAAGAGACCCAGTACTTC
>.|TRBJ2-7|.|TRBV7-9
CASSFRGRAPYEQYF
TGTGCCAGCAGCTTTAGGGGGAGGGCCCCCTACGAGCAGTACTTC
>TRBD2|TRBJ2-7|.|TRBV13
CASSQLAGGRSEQYF
TGTGCCAGCAGCCAACTAGCGGGGGGGCGGTCCGAGCAGTACTTC
>.|TRBJ1-1|.|TRBV5-1
CASSLVGRSEAFF
TGCGCCAGCAGCCTTGTGGGACGCAGCGAAGCTTTCTTT
>TRBD1|TRBJ2-3|.|TRBV5-6
CASSYGTGLDYF
TGTGCCAGCAGCTATGGGACAGGGTTGGACTATTTT
>.|TRBJ1-1|.|TRBV27
CASSLTPRTEAFF
TGTGCCAGCAGTTTGACACCCCGGACGGAAGCTTTCTTT
>TRBD2|TRBJ2-3|.|TRBV9
CASSVSRGLASGDTQYF
TGTGCCAGCAGCGTAAGCAGGGGACTAGCTTCTGGAGATACGCAGTATTTT
>.|TRBJ2-3|.|TRBV7-6
CASSLFGRAQNTDTQYF
TGTGCCAGCAGCTTATTCGGCCGAGCCCAAAACACAGATACGCAGTATTTT
>.|TRBJ2-7|.|TRBV18
CASSDRDAVWDEQYF
TGTGCCAGCTCAGACCGGGACGCTGTCTGGGACGAGCAGTACTTC